This TCR beta chain was sequenced for a study of control samples from healthy donors and cancer patients. The table came from immunoSEQ multiplex PCR; TCRdb's copy has only in-frame clones and leaves some out. The sample has some 120,000 clones; more than 85% are singletons. This CDR3 has 15 amino acids. V was trimmed by 5 bases and J by 2 bases, leaving 14 bases between them. Germline V gene lookup returns CDR1 SEHNR and CDR2 FQNEAQ (reference sequence). The sequence came from a young man in good health. The sample comprised blood. The chain links TRBV7-9 to TRBJ2-3, with a weak D call TRBD1 (5 bases). CDR3 region: CASSPQGPTTDTQYF. The CDR3 DNA sequence: TGTGCCAGCAGCCCGCAGGGCCCCACCACAGATACGCAGTATTTT.